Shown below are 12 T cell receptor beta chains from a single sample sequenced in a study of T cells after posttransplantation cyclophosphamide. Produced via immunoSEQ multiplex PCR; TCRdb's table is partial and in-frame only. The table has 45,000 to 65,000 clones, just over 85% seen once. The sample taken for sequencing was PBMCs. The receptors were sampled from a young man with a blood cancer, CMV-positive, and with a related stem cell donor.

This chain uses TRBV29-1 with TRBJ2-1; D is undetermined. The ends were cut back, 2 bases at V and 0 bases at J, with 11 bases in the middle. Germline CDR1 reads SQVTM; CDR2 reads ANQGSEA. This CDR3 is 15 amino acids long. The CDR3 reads CSVELDTSSYNEQFF. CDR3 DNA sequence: TGCAGCGTTGAACTCGACACGAGCTCCTACAATGAGCAGTTCTTC.

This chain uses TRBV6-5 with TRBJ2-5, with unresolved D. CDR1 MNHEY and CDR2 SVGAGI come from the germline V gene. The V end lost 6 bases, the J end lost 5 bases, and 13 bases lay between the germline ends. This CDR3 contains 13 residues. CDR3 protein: CASRARFGETQYF. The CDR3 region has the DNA TGTGCCAGCAGGGCAAGGTTCGGGGAGACCCAGTACTTC.

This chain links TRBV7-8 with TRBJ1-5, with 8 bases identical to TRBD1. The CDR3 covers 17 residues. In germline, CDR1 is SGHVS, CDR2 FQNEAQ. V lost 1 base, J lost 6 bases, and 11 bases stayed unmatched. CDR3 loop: CASSLDQGAGNPQPQHF. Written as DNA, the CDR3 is TGTGCCAGCAGCTTAGACCAGGGGGCGGGTAATCCTCAGCCCCAGCATTTT.

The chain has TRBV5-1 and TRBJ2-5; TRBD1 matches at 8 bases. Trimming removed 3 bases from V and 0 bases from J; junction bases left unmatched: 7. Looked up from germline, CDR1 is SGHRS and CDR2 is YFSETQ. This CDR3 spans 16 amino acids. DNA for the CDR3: TGCGCCAGCAGCTCAGGACCAGGGGGCCACCAAGAGACCCAGTACTTC. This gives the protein CASSSGPGGHQETQYF.

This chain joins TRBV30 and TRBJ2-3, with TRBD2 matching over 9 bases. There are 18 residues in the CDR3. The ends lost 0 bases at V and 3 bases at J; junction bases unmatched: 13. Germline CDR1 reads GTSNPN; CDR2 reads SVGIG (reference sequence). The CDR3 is CAWSVTNHVTSGTDTQYF. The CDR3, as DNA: TGTGCCTGGAGTGTGACCAACCACGTGACTAGCGGAACAGATACGCAGTATTTT. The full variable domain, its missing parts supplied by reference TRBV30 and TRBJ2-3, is SQTIHQWPATLVQPVGSPLSLECTVEGTSNPNLYWYRQAAGRGLQLLFYSVGIGQISSEVPQNLSASRPQDRQFILSSKKLLLSDSGFYLCAWSVTNHVTSGTDTQYFGPGTRLTVL.

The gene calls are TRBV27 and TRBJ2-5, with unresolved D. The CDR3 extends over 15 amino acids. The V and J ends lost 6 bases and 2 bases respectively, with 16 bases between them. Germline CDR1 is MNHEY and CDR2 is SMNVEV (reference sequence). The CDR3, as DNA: TGTGCCAGCAGCCCAAAAGTGGTACTACAAGAGACCCAGTACTTC. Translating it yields CASSPKVVLQETQYF.

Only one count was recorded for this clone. The CDR3 DNA sequence: TGTGCCAGCAGCCCAGAGGCGGGGGCTGGCACTGAAGCTTTCTTT. This translates into CASSPEAGAGTEAFF. The V gene is TRBV2, the J gene TRBJ1-1; a possible D gene is TRBD1 (6 bases). Trimming took off 6 bases at V and 4 bases at J, with 18 bases between the two ends. CDR1 is SNHLY and CDR2 is FYNNEI in the germline V gene. The CDR3 sequence is 15 residues long.

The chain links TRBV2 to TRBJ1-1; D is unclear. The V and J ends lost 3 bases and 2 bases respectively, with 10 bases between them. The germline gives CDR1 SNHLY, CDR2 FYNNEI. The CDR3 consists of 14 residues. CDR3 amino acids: CASSDPRSNTEAFF. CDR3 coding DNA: TGTGCCAGCAGTGATCCGAGATCAAACACTGAAGCTTTCTTT.

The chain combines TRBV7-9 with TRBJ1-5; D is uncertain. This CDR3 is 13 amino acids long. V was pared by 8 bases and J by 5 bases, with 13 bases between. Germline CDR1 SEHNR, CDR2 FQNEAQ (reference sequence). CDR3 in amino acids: CASSKVGDQPQHF. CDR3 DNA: TGTGCCAGCTCGAAAGTTGGAGATCAGCCCCAGCATTTT.

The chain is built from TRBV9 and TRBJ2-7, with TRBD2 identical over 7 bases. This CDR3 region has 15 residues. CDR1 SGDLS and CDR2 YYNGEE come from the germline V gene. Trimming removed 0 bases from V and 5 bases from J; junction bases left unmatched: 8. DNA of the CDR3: TGTGCCAGCAGCGTAGGGGGGGGGAGTGGCCACGAGCAGTACTTC. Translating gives CASSVGGGSGHEQYF.

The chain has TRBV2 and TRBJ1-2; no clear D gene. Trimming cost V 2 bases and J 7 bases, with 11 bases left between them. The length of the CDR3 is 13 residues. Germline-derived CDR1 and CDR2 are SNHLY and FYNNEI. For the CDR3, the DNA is TGTGCCAGCAGTGAAATGAGGGAGGCTGGCTACACCTTC. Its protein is CASSEMREAGYTF. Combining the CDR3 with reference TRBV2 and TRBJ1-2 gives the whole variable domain EPEVTQTPSHQVTQMGQEVILRCVPISNHLYFYWYRQILGQKVEFLVSFYNNEISEKSEIFDDQFSVERPDGSNFTLKIRSTKLEDSAMYFCASSEMREAGYTFGSGTRLTVV.

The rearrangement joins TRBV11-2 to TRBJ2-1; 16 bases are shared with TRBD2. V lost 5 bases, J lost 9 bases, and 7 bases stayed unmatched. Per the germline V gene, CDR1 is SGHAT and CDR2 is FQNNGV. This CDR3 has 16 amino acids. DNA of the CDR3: TGTGCCAGCAGCCCGGGACTAGCGGGAGGGCAGGGTGAGCAGTTCTTC. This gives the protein CASSPGLAGGQGEQFF.